One and the same sample provided the 23 T cell receptor beta chains below, sequenced in a study of neurological immune-mediated disorders. Time point indicated: longitudinal time-point 3. TCRdb reanalysed the 5' RACE reads using MiXCR and keeps one entry per CDR3 protein. The profile shows roughly 45,000 distinct CDR3 sequences, roughly 14% of them singletons. Sequencing input: PBMCs. The receptors were sampled from a man in his thirties or forties in good health.

There are many counts of this clonotype. This chain joins TRBV20-1 and TRBJ2-5, with D perhaps TRBD1 (5 bases). This CDR3 is built from 15 residues. CDR1 and CDR2 (germline): DFQATT, SNEGSKA (reference sequence). With 2 bases removed from V and 5 bases from J, the gap between germline ends came to 18 bases. The DNA of the CDR3 is TGCAGTGCTAGATTTCCCAGGGCCTCTGGGGAGACCCAGTACTTC. Translating gives CSARFPRASGETQYF.

This clonotype has a count of ten or more. V is TRBV18 and J is TRBJ2-3; 7 nucleotides match TRBD1. The CDR3 consists of 16 residues. J was trimmed by 0 bases and V by 0 bases; bases with no gene match: 3. Germline CDR1 KGHSH, CDR2 LQKENI. The CDR3 DNA follows: TGTGCCAGCTCACCACCCACAGGGGCTAGCACAGATACGCAGTATTTT. Protein: CASSPPTGASTDTQYF.

This clonotype was seen ten or more times. The chain links TRBV6-5 to TRBJ2-3; D gene ambiguous. The CDR3 is 18 residues long. Germline V gives CDR1 MNHEY, CDR2 SVGAGI. Trimming took 0 bases from V and 0 from J, leaving 16 bases between them. CDR3 protein: CASSYSIPRALSTDTQYF. DNA for the CDR3: TGTGCCAGCAGTTACTCAATCCCTAGGGCCCTAAGCACAGATACGCAGTATTTT.

The V and J genes are TRBV10-3 and TRBJ2-3; D gene uncertain. CDR1 and CDR2 from the germline V gene are ENHRY and SYGVKD. CDR3 size: 13 residues. Deletions cut 4 bases from V and 5 bases from J, with 10 bases between. The CDR3 bases are TGTGCCATCAGTGGACTGTCCCGAGATACGCAGTATTTT. Translated: CAISGLSRDTQYF.

This clonotype was picked up many times. This chain uses TRBV20-1 with TRBJ1-3; D is ambiguous. CDR3 length: 14 amino acids. Looked up from germline, CDR1 is DFQATT and CDR2 is SNEGSKA (reference sequence). Trimming stripped 2 bases from V and 0 bases from J, with 8 bases between. The CDR3 loop is CSARRQLSGNTIYF. CDR3 bases: TGCAGTGCTAGACGCCAGCTCTCTGGAAACACCATATATTTT.

This clonotype was found many times. The chain links TRBV2 to TRBJ2-2; perhaps TRBD2 as D (5 bases). The CDR3 consists of 15 residues. V was cut by 3 bases and J by 3 bases, with 11 bases left in between. Germline-derived CDR1 and CDR2 are SNHLY and FYNNEI. This chain's CDR3 is CASSDGVDYTGELFF. Here the CDR3 DNA reads TGTGCCAGCAGTGATGGGGTGGACTACACCGGGGAGCTGTTTTTT.

The table lists this clonotype with many counts. The chain carries TRBV7-9 and TRBJ1-4, with a tentative D call TRBD1 (6 bases). V was cut by 5 bases and J by 8 bases, with 18 bases left in between. CDR1 SEHNR and CDR2 FQNEAQ come from the germline V gene (reference sequence). The CDR3 length is 15 residues. CDR3 in DNA: TGTGCCAGCAGCCCCCCGGGACATGGGCCAGAAAAACTGTTTTTT. Translation: CASSPPGHGPEKLFF.

This clonotype was detected ten times or more. This chain links TRBV7-3 with TRBJ2-2; D possibly corresponds to TRBD1 (6 bases). Trimming cost V 5 bases and J 1 base, with 14 bases left between them. The CDR3 has 16 residues. Germline V gene sequence: CDR1 SGHTA, CDR2 FQGTGA. CDR3 loop: CASSMHRALNTGELFF. Written as DNA, the CDR3 is TGTGCCAGCAGCATGCACAGGGCCCTGAACACCGGGGAGCTGTTTTTT. The full variable domain, completed using reference TRBV7-3 and TRBJ2-2, is GAGVSQTPSNKVTEKGKYVELRCDPISGHTALYWYRQSLGQGPEFLIYFQGTGAADDSGLPNDRFFAVRPEGSVSTLKIQRTERGDSAVYLCASSMHRALNTGELFFGEGSRLTVL.

This clonotype was seen many times. The chain combines TRBV5-1 with TRBJ2-1; D uncertain. CDR3 length: 13 residues. From germline, CDR1 is SGHRS and CDR2 YFSETQ. V lost 0 bases and J 7 bases, leaving 8 bases between the germline ends. The CDR3 is CASSLGLSNEQFF. The CDR3 DNA sequence: TGCGCCAGCAGCTTGGGTTTGTCGAATGAGCAGTTCTTC.

The table lists this clonotype with many counts. The rearrangement links TRBV20-1 to TRBJ2-5, with 8 nucleotides matching TRBD2. This CDR3 is 15 amino acids long. Trimming cost V 1 base and J 4 bases; bases outside gene matches: 8. The germline V gene encodes CDR1 DFQATT and CDR2 SNEGSKA (reference sequence). The CDR3 region is CSARVQGLVRETQYF. In DNA, the CDR3 is TGCAGTGCTAGAGTTCAGGGACTAGTCCGAGAGACCCAGTACTTC.

This clonotype has at least ten counts. The J gene is TRBJ2-1, the V gene TRBV10-3; 7 bases are shared with TRBD1. Germline V gene sequence: CDR1 ENHRY, CDR2 SYGVKD. This CDR3 is built from 15 residues. Germline trimming cut 4 bases from V and 7 bases from J; bases unmatched to any gene: 10. CDR3 DNA sequence: TGTGCCATCAGTGCCCGGCAGGGGGTCCGGAATGAGCAGTTCTTC. Its translation: CAISARQGVRNEQFF.

This clonotype is categorized as medium-sized. V gene TRBV9 combines with J gene TRBJ2-1, with 9 bases that match TRBD2. The germline V gene has CDR1 SGDLS and CDR2 YYNGEE. There are 14 residues in the CDR3. After removal of 2 bases from V and 5 bases from J, the junction contained 2 bases not matched to a gene. The CDR3 nucleotides read TGTGCCAGCAGCGTCATAGCGGGGGACAATGAGCAGTTCTTC. Its protein is CASSVIAGDNEQFF.

This clonotype was seen ten or more times. The CDR3 DNA sequence: TGTGCCAGCAGTTACGGGGTACGGGTGACTAGCACAGATACGCAGTATTTT. This translates into CASSYGVRVTSTDTQYF. The rearrangement uses TRBV6-6 and TRBJ2-3; no definite D call. This CDR3 region has 17 residues. V lost 2 bases and J 0 bases, leaving 15 bases between the germline ends. Per the germline V gene, CDR1 is MNHNY and CDR2 is SVGAGI (reference sequence).

This clonotype was counted many times. The chain is built from TRBV20-1 and TRBJ1-1; possible D gene TRBD1, 6 bases. The CDR3 covers 15 residues. Trimming shortened V by 4 bases and J by 1 base, and 16 bases separated the two germline ends. Germline CDR1 reads DFQATT; CDR2 reads SNEGSKA (reference sequence). DNA of the CDR3: TGCAGTGCTACGGGACACCTTGCCTCGAACACTGAAGCTTTCTTT. Its protein is CSATGHLASNTEAFF.

This clonotype was seen ten or more times. J is TRBJ1-1 and V is TRBV5-1, with a possible D match to TRBD1 (5 bases). The germline V and J ends were trimmed by 0 bases and 4 bases, with 10 bases remaining between them. The CDR3 has 14 amino acids. Germline V gene lookup returns CDR1 SGHRS and CDR2 YFSETQ. CDR3: CASSLVGGSTEAFF. DNA for the CDR3: TGCGCCAGCAGCTTGGTCGGGGGGAGCACTGAAGCTTTCTTT.

This clonotype qualifies as large. This sequence joins TRBV24-1 and TRBJ1-4, with D perhaps matching TRBD1 (5 bases). Trimming took 3 bases from V and 12 from J, leaving 13 bases between them. CDR1 and CDR2 from the germline V gene are KGHDR and SFDVKD. This CDR3 has 13 residues. CDR3 loop: CATSDLQGEELFF. The CDR3 coding sequence is TGTGCCACCAGTGATCTTCAGGGTGAGGAACTGTTTTTT.

The sample holds many counts of this clonotype. The genes are TRBV12-3 or TRBV12-4 and TRBJ2-2, with a tentative D call TRBD1 (5 bases). This CDR3 comprises 14 residues. V was cut by 4 bases and J by 6 bases, with 12 bases left in between. The CDR3 is CASSSTGGSGELFF. In DNA form, the CDR3 reads TGTGCCAGCAGTTCCACAGGTGGCTCCGGGGAGCTGTTTTTT.

This clonotype has a count of ten or more. V gene TRBV29-1 combines with J gene TRBJ2-5, with D possibly TRBD2 on 6 matching bases. The CDR3 contains 12 residues. Germline values: CDR1 SQVTM, CDR2 ANQGSEA. The V and J ends lost 8 bases and 4 bases respectively, with 14 bases between them. The CDR3 sequence: CSLRGDVETQYF. The DNA for the CDR3 is TGCAGCCTGCGGGGAGACGTAGAGACCCAGTACTTC.

In this sample, this clonotype turned up many times. The rearrangement links TRBV10-3 to TRBJ2-1; D call uncertain. Trimming removed 2 bases at V and 7 bases at J, with 9 bases between. Germline V gives CDR1 ENHRY, CDR2 SYGVKD. The CDR3 sequence is 13 residues long. CDR3 bases: TGTGCCATCAGTGAGGGGCACACGAATGAGCAGTTCTTC. Translating gives CAISEGHTNEQFF.

This clonotype was counted many times. The J gene is TRBJ1-4, the V gene TRBV2, with a possible D match to TRBD1 (6 bases). The CDR3 loop spans 11 amino acids. Looked up from germline, CDR1 is SNHLY and CDR2 is FYNNEI. Trimming shortened V by 6 bases and J by 9 bases, and 8 bases separated the two germline ends. The CDR3 here is CASRDSKKLFF. The CDR3 nucleotides read TGTGCCAGCAGGGACAGTAAAAAACTGTTTTTT. Looking up the rest from reference TRBV2 and TRBJ1-4 gives the full variable domain: EPEVTQTPSHQVTQMGQEVILRCVPISNHLYFYWYRQILGQKVEFLVSFYNNEISEKSEIFDDQFSVERPDGSNFTLKIRSTKLEDSAMYFCASRDSKKLFFGSGTQLSVL.

This clonotype was observed at least ten times. The CDR3 sequence is CASSLIGVYGTEAFF. The CDR3 region has the DNA TGCGCCAGCAGCTTGATAGGCGTATATGGCACTGAAGCTTTCTTT. The chain carries TRBV5-1 and TRBJ1-1; D is unresolved. Germline lookup yields CDR1 SGHRS and CDR2 YFSETQ. The CDR3 covers 15 residues. V was clipped by 1 base and J by 4 bases, with 14 bases between them.

This clonotype was recorded many times. The chain couples TRBV10-3 to TRBJ2-5; possible D gene TRBD2, 5 bases. CDR3 length: 14 amino acids. Deletions cut 0 bases from V and 3 bases from J, with 8 bases between. The germline V gene encodes CDR1 ENHRY and CDR2 SYGVKD. DNA of the CDR3: TGTGCCATCAGTGAGTCGGACTTAAAAGAGACCCAGTACTTC. As protein: CAISESDLKETQYF.

This clonotype came up many times. This sequence joins TRBV28 and TRBJ2-5; a weak D match, TRBD2 (6 bases). The V end was cut by 5 bases, the J end by 2 bases, with 18 bases between. The CDR3 length is 16 residues. CDR1 is MDHEN, CDR2 SYDVKM, per germline. CDR3 residues: CASSDPFGGYQETQYF. The CDR3, as DNA: TGTGCCAGCAGTGATCCCTTTGGGGGGTATCAAGAGACCCAGTACTTC.